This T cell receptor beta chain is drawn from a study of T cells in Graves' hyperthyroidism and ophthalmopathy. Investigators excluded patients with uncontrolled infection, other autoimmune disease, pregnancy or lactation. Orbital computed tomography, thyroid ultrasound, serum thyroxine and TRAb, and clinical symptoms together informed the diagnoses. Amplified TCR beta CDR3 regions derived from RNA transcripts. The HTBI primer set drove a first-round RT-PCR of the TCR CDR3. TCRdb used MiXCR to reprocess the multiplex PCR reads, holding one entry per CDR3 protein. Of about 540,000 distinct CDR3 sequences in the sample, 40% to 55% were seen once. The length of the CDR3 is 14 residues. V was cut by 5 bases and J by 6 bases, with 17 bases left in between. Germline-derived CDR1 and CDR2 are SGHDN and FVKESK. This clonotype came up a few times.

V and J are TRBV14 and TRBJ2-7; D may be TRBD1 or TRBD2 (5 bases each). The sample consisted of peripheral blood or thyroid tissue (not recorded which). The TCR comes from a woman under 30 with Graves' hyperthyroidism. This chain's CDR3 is CASSVLGESFEQYF. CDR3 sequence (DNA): TGTGCCAGCAGCGTACTAGGGGAAAGCTTCGAGCAGTACTTC.